This T cell receptor (beta chain) is drawn from a study of low-dose radiotherapy and immunotherapy resistance in tumors. Time point meaning: after trial treatment. Treatment denoted: LDRT plus nivolumab, ipilimumab, low-dose cyclophosphamide and aspirin (RACIN trial). The donors, trial participants, received nivolumab, ipilimumab, aspirin, low-dose cyclophosphamide and low-dose radiotherapy. The CDR3 is 14 amino acids. Germline V lookup: CDR1 SNHLY, CDR2 FYNNEI. V trimming: 6 bases; J trimming: 13 bases; junction bases outside the gene matches: 12. Both a constant-region primer and a V-primer adapter served to amplify TCRs across roughly 22 PCR cycles. TCRdb reprocessed the reads with MiXCR, giving one entry per CDR3 protein. This repertoire shows roughly 50,000 distinct CDR3 sequences, around a third found once; its top ten account for roughly 8.2%.

The genes are TRBV2 and TRBJ2-2; 9 nucleotides align to TRBD2. The clonotype comes from a male donor with rectosigmoid adenocarcinoma. The source was PBMCs, collected after low-dose radiotherapy plus immunotherapy. In DNA form, the CDR3 reads TGTGCCAGCAGCCCGCCCATAGCGGGAGCCGGGCTGTTTTTT. This translates into CASSPPIAGAGLFF.